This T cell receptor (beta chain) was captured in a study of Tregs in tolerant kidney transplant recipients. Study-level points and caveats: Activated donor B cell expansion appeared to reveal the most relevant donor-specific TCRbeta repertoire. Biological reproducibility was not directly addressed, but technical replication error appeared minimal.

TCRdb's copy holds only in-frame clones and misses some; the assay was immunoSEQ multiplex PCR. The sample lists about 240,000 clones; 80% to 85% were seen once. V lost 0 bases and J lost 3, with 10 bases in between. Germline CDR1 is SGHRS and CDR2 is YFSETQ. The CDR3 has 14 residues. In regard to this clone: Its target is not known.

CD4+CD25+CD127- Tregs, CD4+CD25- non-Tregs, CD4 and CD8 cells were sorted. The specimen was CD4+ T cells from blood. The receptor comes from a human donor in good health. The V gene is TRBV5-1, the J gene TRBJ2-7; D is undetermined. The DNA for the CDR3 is TGCGCCAGCAGCTTGGCCCCCGACCGCTACGAGCAGTACTTC. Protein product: CASSLAPDRYEQYF.